The rows below give T cell receptor beta chains drawn from one sample of a study of blood T cell repertoires in COVID-19. TCRdb's table, derived via immunoSEQ multiplex PCR, lists solely in-frame clones and lacks some. The sample holds fewer than 700,000 clones, roughly nine tenths seen once. Source material: peripheral blood. Source of these receptors: a woman in her forties or fifties with COVID-19, enrolled during active disease. CDR3s include the opening cysteine and the closing phenylalanine or tryptophan. A D gene is named only where the DNA matches it firmly. Expanded clones get a size class; other rows say once, few or many, or leave the size out.

j_call clone_size v_call d_call cdr3_length cdr3_aa cdr3_nt
TRBJ1-3 NA TRBV27 TRBD1 14 CASSRGRSGNTIYF TGTGCCAGCAGCAGGGGGCGAAGTGGAAACACCATATATTTT
TRBJ2-3 NA TRBV7-9 NA 18 CASSFGARGYSPTDTQYF TGTGCCAGCAGCTTCGGCGCCCGGGGTTACTCCCCCACAGATACGCAGTATTTT
TRBJ1-1 NA TRBV18 NA 15 CASSPFGGEGTEAFF TGTGCCAGCTCACCATTTGGAGGGGAGGGCACTGAAGCTTTCTTT
TRBJ1-5 NA TRBV18 NA 14 CASSQLGSSQPQHF TGTGCCAGCTCACAACTCGGTTCAAGTCAGCCCCAGCATTTT
TRBJ2-7 NA TRBV2 NA 13 CASSEYTPYEQYF TGTGCCAGCAGTGAATACACACCCTACGAGCAGTACTTC
TRBJ2-5 NA TRBV28 TRBD2 13 CASSSGLAETQYF TGTGCCAGCAGTTCGGGACTAGCGGAGACCCAGTACTTC
TRBJ1-6 NA TRBV7-9 TRBD1 16 CASTLEGAGYNSPLHF TGTGCCAGCACCCTCGAGGGGGCAGGGTATAATTCACCCCTCCACTTT
TRBJ1-1 NA TRBV7-9 NA 13 CAFSSGPTFEAFF TGTGCCTTTTCTAGCGGGCCTACCTTCGAAGCTTTCTTT
TRBJ1-4 NA TRBV21-1 NA 14 CASSNRQDNEKLFF TGTGCCAGCAGCAATAGGCAGGATAATGAAAAACTGTTTTTT
TRBJ2-7 NA TRBV10-1 TRBD2 14 CASSDSSGSYEQYF TGCGCCAGCAGTGATTCTAGCGGTTCGTACGAGCAGTACTTC
TRBJ1-3 few TRBV2 TRBD1 14 CASSEQGGGNTIYF TGTGCCAGCAGTGAACAGGGGGGTGGAAACACCATATATTTT
TRBJ1-5 NA TRBV19 NA 15 CASSPGGYSNQPQHF TGTGCCAGTAGCCCCGGAGGATATAGCAATCAGCCCCAGCATTTT
TRBJ2-2 once TRBV5-4 NA 15 CASSLGAGETGELFF TGTGCCAGCAGCTTAGGGGCAGGGGAAACCGGGGAGCTGTTTTTT
TRBJ1-5 NA TRBV24-1 TRBD1 16 CATSDPPGQGVKPQHF TGTGCCACCAGTGATCCCCCGGGACAGGGGGTGAAGCCCCAGCATTTT
TRBJ2-1 NA TRBV5-4 TRBD1 14 CASSFQGAYNEQFF TGTGCCAGCAGCTTCCAGGGGGCTTACAATGAGCAGTTCTTC
TRBJ1-2 NA TRBV28 NA 15 CASSFGQGPNYGYTF TGTGCCAGCAGTTTTGGGCAGGGGCCAAACTATGGCTACACCTTC
TRBJ1-2 few TRBV30 TRBD1 15 CAWRPLTGGAWGYTF TGTGCCTGGAGGCCACTTACAGGGGGCGCCTGGGGCTACACCTTC
TRBJ2-7 NA TRBV19 TRBD1 14 CASRGGDRGYEQYF TGTGCCAGTAGGGGCGGGGACAGGGGATACGAGCAGTACTTC
TRBJ2-3 NA TRBV18 TRBD2 16 CASSPVAGPSTDTQYF TGTGCCAGCTCACCGGTAGCGGGGCCTAGCACAGATACGCAGTATTTT
TRBJ2-1 NA TRBV7-8 NA 14 CASSLDGALNEQFF TGTGCCAGCAGCTTAGATGGGGCATTGAATGAGCAGTTCTTC
TRBJ2-1 NA TRBV6-1 NA 13 CASSEGPSDEQFF TGTGCCAGCAGTGAGGGCCCATCAGATGAGCAGTTCTTC
TRBJ2-4 NA TRBV28 NA 13 CASSLRSENIQYF TGTGCCAGCAGCCTTCGATCGGAAAACATTCAGTACTTC
TRBJ2-1 NA TRBV6-2/TRBV6-3 TRBD2 16 CASSSLSGAWKDEQFF TGTGCCAGCAGTTCCCTAAGCGGGGCCTGGAAGGATGAGCAGTTCTTC
TRBJ1-2 few TRBV6-1 NA 14 CASSEAAQGKGYTF TGTGCCAGCAGTGAAGCGGCACAGGGAAAAGGCTACACCTTC
TRBJ1-2 NA TRBV14 NA 13 CASSKGASYGYTF TGTGCCAGCAGCAAAGGAGCCTCCTATGGCTACACCTTC
TRBJ1-5 NA TRBV30 NA 12 CAWSVGGRPQHF TGTGCCTGGTCGGTGGGGGGGCGGCCCCAGCATTTT
TRBJ1-1 NA TRBV19 NA 14 CASSINRENTEAFF TGTGCCAGTAGTATAAACAGGGAGAACACTGAAGCTTTCTTT
TRBJ2-1 NA TRBV14 TRBD2 14 CASSQRQMGGKQFF TGTGCCAGCAGCCAACGTCAAATGGGGGGGAAGCAGTTCTTC
TRBJ1-1 NA TRBV7-6 TRBD1 14 CASSSTGSRTEAFF TGTGCCAGCAGCTCGACAGGGAGTAGGACTGAAGCTTTCTTT
TRBJ2-1 NA TRBV5-4 NA 14 CASSLGLNENEQFF TGTGCCAGCAGCCTCGGACTTAACGAGAATGAGCAGTTCTTC
TRBJ1-1 NA TRBV11-2 NA 15 CASSLNLEARLGAFF TGTGCCAGCAGCTTAAATTTGGAGGCGAGGCTTGGAGCTTTCTTT
TRBJ1-1 NA TRBV19 NA 15 CASSNRTVMNTEAFF TGTGCCAGTAGTAACAGGACGGTTATGAACACTGAAGCTTTCTTT
TRBJ2-5 NA TRBV5-8 TRBD2 15 CASSSSGTSQETQYF TGTGCCAGCAGTTCCTCCGGGACTAGCCAAGAGACCCAGTACTTC
TRBJ1-5 NA TRBV18 NA 15 CASSLSGDTGQPQHF TGTGCCAGCTCACTGTCAGGGGATACGGGACAGCCCCAGCATTTT
TRBJ2-3 NA TRBV18 TRBD1 15 CASSPRDRATDTQYF TGTGCCAGCTCACCGCGGGACAGGGCCACAGATACGCAGTATTTT
TRBJ2-5 NA TRBV3-1/TRBV3-2 TRBD2 17 CASSQELSGGPQETQYF TGTGCCAGCAGCCAAGAACTAAGCGGGGGGCCTCAAGAGACCCAGTACTTC
TRBJ2-7 NA TRBV27 NA 13 CASSYGRTYEQYF TGTGCCAGCAGTTATGGCCGAACCTACGAGCAGTACTTC